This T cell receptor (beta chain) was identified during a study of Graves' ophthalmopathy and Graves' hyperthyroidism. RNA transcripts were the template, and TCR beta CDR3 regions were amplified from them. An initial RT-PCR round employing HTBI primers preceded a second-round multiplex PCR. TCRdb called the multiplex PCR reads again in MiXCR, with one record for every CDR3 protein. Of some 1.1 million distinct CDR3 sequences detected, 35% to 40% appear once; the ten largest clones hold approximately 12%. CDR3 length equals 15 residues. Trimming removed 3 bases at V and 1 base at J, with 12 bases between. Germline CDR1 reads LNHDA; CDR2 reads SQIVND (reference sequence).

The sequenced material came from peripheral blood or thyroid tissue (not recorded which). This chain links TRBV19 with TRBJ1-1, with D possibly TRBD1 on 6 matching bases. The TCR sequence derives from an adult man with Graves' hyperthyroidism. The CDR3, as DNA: TGTGCCAGTAGTATGAGCAGGGGAGGGAACACTGAAGCTTTCTTT. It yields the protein CASSMSRGGNTEAFF.